The present TCR beta chain was sequenced within a study of shared clonotypes between healthy human individuals. Only one count was recorded for this clone. Its antigen is unknown. Every subset had its genomic DNA shared out evenly among several immunoSEQ plates. It was 200 to 250 ng DNA, approximately 28,000 T cell genomes, that sorted-subset replicate PCRs used. In the original processing: ImmunoSEQ supplied junction-only sequences lacking quality scores, so filtering was different. Assay: immunoSEQ multiplex PCR; the TCRdb copy retains only in-frame clones and omits some. That table is the source of V, J and clone size, and D and trimming were worked out from the DNA. The data contain a few million clones, 85% to 95% of them singletons. Germline CDR1 and CDR2: SGHTA and FQGTGA. The CDR3 length is 18 residues. V trimming: 1 base; J trimming: 4 bases; junction bases outside the gene matches: 14. Notes on the study in general: The genetic and exposure-history diversity represented was limited by few donors.

The sequencing input was naive CD4+ T cells from PBMCs. Subset denoted: CD45RA+ positively selected. This chain uses TRBV7-3 with TRBJ2-7, with 9 nucleotides matching TRBD2. This clonotype was sampled from a man aged 18 to 30 in good health. Some clones in this sample may be carry-over from other donors' samples. CDR3 sequence (DNA): TGTGCCAGCAGCTTAATATGGAATAGCGGGAGTAGTCGGTACGAGCAGTACTTC. Amino acids: CASSLIWNSGSSRYEQYF.